This T cell receptor (beta chain) was captured in a study of T cells in Graves' hyperthyroidism and ophthalmopathy. Regarding the study as a whole: Model predictions of ophthalmopathy came a median around 6.5 months before onset.

About this clonotype itself: Its antigen is unknown.

RNA transcripts provided the source from which TCR beta CDR3 regions were amplified. An initial round of RT-PCR targeting the TCR CDR3 relied on the HTBI primer set. TCRdb ran MiXCR on the multiplex PCR reads and lists one entry per CDR3 protein. Of about 380,000 distinct CDR3 sequences listed, about 13% are singletons. The germline gives CDR1 DFQATT, CDR2 SNEGSKA (reference sequence). Trimming pared 1 base from V and 7 bases from J, leaving 25 bases between. The CDR3 is made up of 17 amino acids. The source is a young man with Graves' hyperthyroidism that later progressed to Graves' ophthalmopathy. Sequencing was carried out using blood. The V gene is TRBV20-1, the J gene TRBJ1-2; TRBD1 is a possible D gene (6 bases). As DNA, the CDR3 is TGCAGTGCTAGAGGCCCCCTGGACAGATTCACTCCGGGTGGCTACACCTTC. Amino acids: CSARGPLDRFTPGGYTF.